This TCR beta chain was identified during a study of shared clonotypes between healthy human individuals (dated by TCRdb to 2018 to 2021). Notes on the research overall: A couple of women and a few men aged 18 to 49 years were included in the cohort. For each donor, three plates each were used for CD4 naive and CD4 memory, two plates were used for CD8 naive, and one plate was used for CD8 memory. To estimate repertoire size and how much clonotypes are shared between individuals, the study performed deep sequencing of blood TCR repertoires from about 5 healthy adults. To increase sequencing depth and limit assay-specific biases, TCR repertoire library preparation and sequencing were carried out by different laboratories using diverse techniques. Per donor, leukapheresis produced somewhere between about 0.9 and 9.5 billion PBMCs. Beyond this particular receptor, the publication reports: Higher generation probabilities were observed for clonotypes shared by all four sorted-subset donors than for non-shared clonotypes. Rarefaction of sorted-subset datasets indicated incomplete sequencing despite the large sequencing depth. Pairwise subsampling led to the expectation that sequencing depth would affect the degree of clonotype sharing among donors. Naive subsets generally had larger estimated clonotype richness than memory subsets. Because the study included only a small number of donors, the genetic and exposure-history diversity represented was limited. Only blood was sampled, and tissue TCR repertoires likely differ from those in blood. Sharing across a handful of donors was observed for approximately 4.6% of naive CD4, 3% to 3.5% of naive CD8, over 2% of memory CD4, and roughly 0.4% of memory CD8 clonotypes.

With respect to this clone: Its antigen remains unidentified. The input lacks base qualities; no much larger clone sits a single base away.

Using the deep immunoSEQ assay, multiplex PCR amplified TCR CDR3 regions from genomic DNA. Genomic DNA extracted from each cell subset was distributed evenly over all wells of several immunoSEQ 96-well plates, and each plate served as one replicate. For sorted subsets, each replicate PCR was loaded with 200 ng genomic DNA, equivalent to 30,000 or so T cell genomes. Purified libraries were measured with a Qubit 3.0 fluorometer, size-checked on a Bioanalyzer 2100, and measured again with the KAPA Library Quantification kit. A separate single-read 150-cycle Illumina NextSeq 550 flow cell was used to sequence each immunoSEQ 96-well plate. The study's processing was this. Because the immunoSEQ output held only junctional sequences and lacked quality scores, the filtering could not match the filtering applied to full-length reads. To assign V/J genes and CDR3, sequences were annotated using PyIR, a Python wrapper for IgBLAST v1.9, with IMGT germline references. Reads were removed for weak V/J assignments (E-value above 1e-6), missing CDR3, stop codons, out-of-frame junctions, or ambiguous translated residues. V3J clonotypes were defined as sequences sharing an identical inferred V gene, J gene, and CDR3 amino acid sequence. The percentage overlap between two repertoires was calculated by dividing the number of shared unique clonotypes by the size of the smaller repertoire. Three approaches were used to assess repertoire richness: RTK rarefaction, the Chao1 estimator, and Recon v2.1 estimates of unobserved clonotypes. Generation probabilities were computed with OLGA for all TCRbeta clonotypes obtained by the gDNA method from four donors. The clones in this table, taken by TCRdb from immuneACCESS, are in-frame only. Not every clone is retained; where verified, under half of the shortfall comes from an unresolved V gene, and the cause of the rest is unknown. V, J and clone size reflect that table, while D and trimming were determined from the DNA. Counted in this sample were roughly 2,000,000 clones; 80% to 95% of them appeared once. Of the sample, about 1.7% falls within the top ten clones.

The CDR3 covers 17 residues, taking in both the cysteine and the phenylalanine. Only the CDR3 part of the read is kept: 51 bases, read in frame from the first base. CDR1 SEHNR and CDR2 FQNEAQ were looked up in the germline V gene (reference sequence). Trimming at the junction amounts to 0 bases on V and 5 bases on J, and the germline ends lie 17 bases apart. CD8 naive samples were CD45RO-negative cells positively selected for CCR7, giving a CD45RA+CCR7+ population that excluded TemRA cells. Donors were healthy HIV-negative adults with no recently reported acute infections or vaccinations. Every donor was a Caucasian adult living in Nashville, Tennessee, USA. Blood was obtained by leukapheresis, after which PBMCs were separated by Ficoll-Histopaque density gradient centrifugation and cryopreserved in liquid nitrogen vapor phase. Analytical flow cytometry was used to check the purity and quantity of every magnetically sorted T cell population. Genomic DNA was isolated from each sorted fraction and quantified by UV absorbance on a Nanodrop 2000c.

Here the chain combines TRBV7-9 and TRBJ2-1, with the D gene call left open. The TCR originated in a young man in good health. Some clones in this sample may be carry-over from other donors' samples. The specimen was naive CD8+ T cells from PBMCs. The sample's cell subset or site, from its label and the paper: CD45RA+CCR7+. The CDR3 in this case is CASSLALPHQTNNEQFF. The base sequence is TGTGCCAGCAGCTTAGCTCTTCCCCACCAAACTAACAATGAGCAGTTCTTC. Supplemented by the reference TRBV7-9 and TRBJ2-1 proteins around the CDR3, the complete variable domain is DTGVSQNPRHKITKRGQNVTFRCDPISEHNRLYWYRQTLGQGPEFLTYFQNEAQLEKSRLLSDRFSAERPKGSFSTLEIQRTEQGDSAMYLCASSLALPHQTNNEQFFGPGTRLTVL.